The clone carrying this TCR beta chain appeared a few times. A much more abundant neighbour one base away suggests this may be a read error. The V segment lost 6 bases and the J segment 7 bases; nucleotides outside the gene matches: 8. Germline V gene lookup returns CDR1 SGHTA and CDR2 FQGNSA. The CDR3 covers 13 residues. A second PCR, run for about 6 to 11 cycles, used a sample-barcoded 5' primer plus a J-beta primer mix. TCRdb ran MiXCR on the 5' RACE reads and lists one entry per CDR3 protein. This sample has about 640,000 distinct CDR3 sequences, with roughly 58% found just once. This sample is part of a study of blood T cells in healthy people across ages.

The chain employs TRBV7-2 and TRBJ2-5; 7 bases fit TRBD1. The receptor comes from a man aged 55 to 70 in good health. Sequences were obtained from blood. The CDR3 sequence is CASRSTGLGTQYF. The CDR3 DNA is TGTGCCAGCAGGTCGACAGGGCTCGGGACCCAGTACTTC. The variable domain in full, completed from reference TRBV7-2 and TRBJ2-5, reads GAGVSQSPSNKVTEKGKDVELRCDPISGHTALYWYRQSLGQGLEFLIYFQGNSAPDKSGLPSDRFSAERTGGSVSTLTIQRTQQEDSAVYLCASRSTGLGTQYFGPGTRLLVL.